This entry is about one T cell receptor beta chain. This record belongs to a study of control samples from healthy donors and cancer patients. The assay was immunoSEQ multiplex PCR, and TCRdb's table has in-frame clones only and misses some. The table has about 20,000 clones, approximately 90% seen once. Sequencing was performed on PBMCs. The TCR was taken from a woman aged 55-69 years with head and neck cancer.

As DNA, the CDR3 is TGTGCCAGCAGCCCCCAAGGACCGGCCCTACGACCCCCGTATCAGAGCTCCTACAATGAGCAGTTCTTC. Translation: CASSPQGPALRPPYQSSYNEQFF. V is TRBV4-2 and J is TRBJ2-1; D ambiguous. CDR3 length: 23 amino acids. Germline V lookup: CDR1 LGHNA, CDR2 YNFKEQ. V was cut by 4 bases and J by 0 bases, with 34 bases left in between.